One T cell receptor beta chain is described in this entry. What it binds is not known. No patient escaped relapse after autologous stem cell transplantation, and brentuximab vedotin exposure varied. The CDR3 sequence is 14 residues long. Trimming removed 1 base at V and 6 bases at J, with 14 bases between. The germline V gene has CDR1 SGHDT and CDR2 YYEEEE. This specimen belongs to a study of PD-1 blockade in classical Hodgkin lymphoma. Study results and caveats: The study reported lower baseline TCR diversity in newly diagnosed patients than in healthy donors. Exclusion was the outcome for patients who began nivolumab under 1 year after ASCT. Researchers reported that CD4+ TCR diversity, though not CD8+, rose significantly by C4D1.

Only in-frame clones appear in the TCRdb table, and some are missing; sequencing was by immunoSEQ multiplex PCR. Here the sample spans around 66,000 clones, 71% being singletons. The sample consisted of peripheral blood mononuclear cells (PBMCs), taken before the second cycle of nivolumab. The source is a human donor with classical Hodgkin lymphoma. The genes are TRBV5-6 and TRBJ2-7; the D call may be TRBD1 or TRBD2 (5 bases each). CDR3 residues: CASSLPWGTSEQYF. The CDR3 nucleotides are TGTGCCAGCAGCTTGCCCTGGGGGACGAGCGAGCAGTACTTC.